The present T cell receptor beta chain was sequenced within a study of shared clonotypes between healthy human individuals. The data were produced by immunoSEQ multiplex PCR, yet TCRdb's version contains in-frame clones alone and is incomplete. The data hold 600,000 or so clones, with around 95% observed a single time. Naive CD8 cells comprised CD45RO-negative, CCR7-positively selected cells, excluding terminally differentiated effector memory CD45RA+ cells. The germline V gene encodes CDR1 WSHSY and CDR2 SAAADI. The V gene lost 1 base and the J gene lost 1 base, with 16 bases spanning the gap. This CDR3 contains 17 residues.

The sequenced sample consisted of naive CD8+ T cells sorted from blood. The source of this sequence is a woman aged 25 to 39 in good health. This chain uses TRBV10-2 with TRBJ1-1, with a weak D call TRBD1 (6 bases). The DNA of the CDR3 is TGCGCCAGCAGTGAGTGGGGCCGACAGGATACGAACACTGAAGCTTTCTTT. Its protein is CASSEWGRQDTNTEAFF.